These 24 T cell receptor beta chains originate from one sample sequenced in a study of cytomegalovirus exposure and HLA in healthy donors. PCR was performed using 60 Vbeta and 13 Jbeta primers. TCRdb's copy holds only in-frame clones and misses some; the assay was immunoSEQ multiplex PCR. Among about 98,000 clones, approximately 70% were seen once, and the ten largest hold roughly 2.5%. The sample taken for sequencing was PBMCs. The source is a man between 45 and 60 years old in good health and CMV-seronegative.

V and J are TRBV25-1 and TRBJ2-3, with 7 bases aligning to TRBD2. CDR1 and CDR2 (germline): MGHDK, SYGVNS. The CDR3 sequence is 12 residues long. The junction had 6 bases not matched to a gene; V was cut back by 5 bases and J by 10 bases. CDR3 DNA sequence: TGTGCCAGCAGTAACGGACTAGTAGCGCAGTATTTT. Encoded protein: CASSNGLVAQYF.

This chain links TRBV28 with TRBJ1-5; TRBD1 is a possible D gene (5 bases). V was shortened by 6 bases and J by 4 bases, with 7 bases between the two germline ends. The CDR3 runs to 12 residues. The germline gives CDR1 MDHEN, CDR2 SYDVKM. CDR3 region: CASRGGNQPQHF. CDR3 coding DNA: TGTGCCAGCAGGGGGGGTAATCAGCCCCAGCATTTT.

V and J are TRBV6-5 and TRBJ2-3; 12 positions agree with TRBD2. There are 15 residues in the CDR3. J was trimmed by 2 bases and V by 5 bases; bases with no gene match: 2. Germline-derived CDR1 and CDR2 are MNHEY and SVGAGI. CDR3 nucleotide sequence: TGTGCCAGCAGTCTAGCGGGAGGGGTCACAGATACGCAGTATTTT. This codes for CASSLAGGVTDTQYF.

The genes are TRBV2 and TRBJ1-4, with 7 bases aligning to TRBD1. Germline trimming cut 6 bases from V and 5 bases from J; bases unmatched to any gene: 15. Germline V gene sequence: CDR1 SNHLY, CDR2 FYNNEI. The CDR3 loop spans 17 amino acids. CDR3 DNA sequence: TGTGCCAGCAGACCCGCCTCCGGGAGGGGGCAGAATGAAAAACTGTTTTTT. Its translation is CASRPASGRGQNEKLFF.

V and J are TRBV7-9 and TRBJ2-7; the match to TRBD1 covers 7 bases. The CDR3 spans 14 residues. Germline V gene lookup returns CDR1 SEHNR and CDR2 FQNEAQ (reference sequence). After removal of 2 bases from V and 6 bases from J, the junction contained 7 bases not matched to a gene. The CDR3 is CASSLQGEKVEQYF. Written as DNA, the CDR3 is TGTGCCAGCAGCTTACAGGGGGAAAAGGTCGAGCAGTACTTC.

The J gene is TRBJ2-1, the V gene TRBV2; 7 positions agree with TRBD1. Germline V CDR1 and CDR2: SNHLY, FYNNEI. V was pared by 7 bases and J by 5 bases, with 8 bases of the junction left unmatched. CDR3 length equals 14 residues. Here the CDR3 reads CASNRDRDDNEQFF. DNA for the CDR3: TGTGCCAGCAATCGAGACAGGGACGACAATGAGCAGTTCTTC. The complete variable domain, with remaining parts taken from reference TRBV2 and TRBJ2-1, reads EPEVTQTPSHQVTQMGQEVILRCVPISNHLYFYWYRQILGQKVEFLVSFYNNEISEKSEIFDDQFSVERPDGSNFTLKIRSTKLEDSAMYFCASNRDRDDNEQFFGPGTRLTVL.

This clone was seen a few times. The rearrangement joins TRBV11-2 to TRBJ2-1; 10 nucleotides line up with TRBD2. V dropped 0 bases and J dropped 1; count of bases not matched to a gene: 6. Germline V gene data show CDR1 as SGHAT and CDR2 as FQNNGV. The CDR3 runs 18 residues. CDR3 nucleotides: TGTGCCAGCAGCTTAGATTCATCACTAGCGGGATCCTACAATGAGCAGTTCTTC. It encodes CASSLDSSLAGSYNEQFF.

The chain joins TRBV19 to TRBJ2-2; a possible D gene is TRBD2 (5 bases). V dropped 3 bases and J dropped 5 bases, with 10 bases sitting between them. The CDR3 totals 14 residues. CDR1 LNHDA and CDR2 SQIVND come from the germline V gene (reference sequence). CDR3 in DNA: TGTGCCAGTAGTATGAGGGCGTCAACCGGGGAGCTGTTTTTT. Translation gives CASSMRASTGELFF.

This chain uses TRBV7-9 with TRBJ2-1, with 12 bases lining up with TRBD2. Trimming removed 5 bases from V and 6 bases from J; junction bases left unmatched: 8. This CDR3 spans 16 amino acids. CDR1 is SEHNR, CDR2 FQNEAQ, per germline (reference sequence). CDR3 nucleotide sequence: TGTGCCAGCAGCCGACTAGCGGGAGCCCCTCTCAATGAGCAGTTCTTC. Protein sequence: CASSRLAGAPLNEQFF.

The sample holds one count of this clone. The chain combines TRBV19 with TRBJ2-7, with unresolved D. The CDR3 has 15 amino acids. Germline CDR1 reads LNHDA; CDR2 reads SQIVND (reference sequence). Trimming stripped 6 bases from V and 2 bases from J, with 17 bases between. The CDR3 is CASSVLPGEAYEQYF. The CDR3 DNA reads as TGTGCCAGTAGCGTACTACCGGGTGAAGCCTACGAGCAGTACTTC.

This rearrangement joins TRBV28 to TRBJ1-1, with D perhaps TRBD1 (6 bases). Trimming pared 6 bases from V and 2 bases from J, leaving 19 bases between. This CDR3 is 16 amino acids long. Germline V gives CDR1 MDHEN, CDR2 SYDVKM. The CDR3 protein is CASRAGRGAGNTEAFF. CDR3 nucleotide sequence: TGTGCCAGCAGAGCCGGTCGGGGGGCTGGAAACACTGAAGCTTTCTTT.

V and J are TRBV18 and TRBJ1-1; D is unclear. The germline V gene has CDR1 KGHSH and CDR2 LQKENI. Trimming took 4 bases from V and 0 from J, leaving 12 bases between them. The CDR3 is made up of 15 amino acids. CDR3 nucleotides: TGTGCCAGCTCACTCCATGGGCTGATGAACACTGAAGCTTTCTTT. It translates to CASSLHGLMNTEAFF.

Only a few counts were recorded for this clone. CDR3 region: CASSSDRDTEAFF. The CDR3 region has the DNA TGTGCCAGCAGTTCCGACCGGGACACTGAAGCTTTCTTT. This chain connects TRBV2 to TRBJ1-1; D uncertain. The CDR3 extends over 13 amino acids. In germline, CDR1 is SNHLY, CDR2 FYNNEI. V lost 5 bases and J lost 3, with 10 bases in between.

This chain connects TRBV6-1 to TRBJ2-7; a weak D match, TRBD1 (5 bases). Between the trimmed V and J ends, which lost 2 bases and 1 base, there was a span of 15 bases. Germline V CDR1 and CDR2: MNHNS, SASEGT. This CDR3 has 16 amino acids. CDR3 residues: CASSEMGRSLSYEQYF. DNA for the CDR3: TGTGCCAGCAGTGAAATGGGGCGCAGCCTGTCCTACGAGCAGTACTTC.

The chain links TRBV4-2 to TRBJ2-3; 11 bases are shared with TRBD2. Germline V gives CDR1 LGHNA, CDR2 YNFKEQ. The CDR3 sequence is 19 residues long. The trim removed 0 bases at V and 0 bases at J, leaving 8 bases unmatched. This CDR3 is CASSQDPTSGGPSTDTQYF. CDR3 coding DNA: TGTGCCAGCAGCCAAGATCCCACTAGCGGGGGCCCTAGCACAGATACGCAGTATTTT.

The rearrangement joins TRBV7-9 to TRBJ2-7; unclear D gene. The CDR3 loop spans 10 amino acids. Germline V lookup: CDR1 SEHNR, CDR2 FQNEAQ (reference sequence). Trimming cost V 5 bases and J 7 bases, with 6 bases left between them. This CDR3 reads CASSPREQYF. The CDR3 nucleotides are TGTGCCAGCAGCCCGAGGGAGCAGTACTTC.

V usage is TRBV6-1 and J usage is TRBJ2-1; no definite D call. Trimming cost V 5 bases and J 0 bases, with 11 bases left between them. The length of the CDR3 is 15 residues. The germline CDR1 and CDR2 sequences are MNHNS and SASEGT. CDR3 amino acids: CASSSLLSSYNEQFF. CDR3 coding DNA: TGTGCCAGCAGTTCGCTACTGAGCTCCTACAATGAGCAGTTCTTC.

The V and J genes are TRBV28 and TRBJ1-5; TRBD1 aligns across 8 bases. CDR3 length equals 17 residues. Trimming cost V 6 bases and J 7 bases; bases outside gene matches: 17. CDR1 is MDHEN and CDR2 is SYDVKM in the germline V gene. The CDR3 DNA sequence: TGTGCCAGCAGGGGGGGGTCGGGGACAGGAGGGGTACAGCCCCAGCATTTT. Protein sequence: CASRGGSGTGGVQPQHF.

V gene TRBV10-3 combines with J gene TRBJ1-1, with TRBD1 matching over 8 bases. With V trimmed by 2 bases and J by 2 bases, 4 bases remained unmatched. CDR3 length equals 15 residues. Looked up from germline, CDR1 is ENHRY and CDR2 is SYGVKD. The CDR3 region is CAISERDRINTEAFF. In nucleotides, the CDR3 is TGTGCCATCAGTGAGCGGGACAGGATTAACACTGAAGCTTTCTTT.

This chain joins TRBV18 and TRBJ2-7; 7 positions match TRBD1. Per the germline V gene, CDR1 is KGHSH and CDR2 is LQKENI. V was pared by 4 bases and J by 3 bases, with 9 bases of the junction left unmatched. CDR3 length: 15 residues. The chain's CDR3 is CASSQSDRAGYEQYF. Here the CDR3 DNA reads TGTGCCAGCTCACAATCCGACAGGGCGGGCTACGAGCAGTACTTC.

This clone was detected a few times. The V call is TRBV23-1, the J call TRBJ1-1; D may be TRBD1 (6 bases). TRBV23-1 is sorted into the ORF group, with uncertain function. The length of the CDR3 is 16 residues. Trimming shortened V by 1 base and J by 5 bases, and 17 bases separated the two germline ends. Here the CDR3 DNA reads TGCGCCAGCAGTCAATGGCAGTTAGGGGGTAAGACTGAAGCTTTCTTT. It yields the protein CASSQWQLGGKTEAFF.

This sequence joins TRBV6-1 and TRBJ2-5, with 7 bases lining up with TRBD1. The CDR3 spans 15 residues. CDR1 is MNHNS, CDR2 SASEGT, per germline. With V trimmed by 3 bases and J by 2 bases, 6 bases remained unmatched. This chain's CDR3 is CASSEGTVSQETQYF. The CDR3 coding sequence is TGTGCCAGCAGTGAGGGGACAGTCTCGCAAGAGACCCAGTACTTC.

The CDR3 sequence is CASSPQGIWSNTEAFF. The CDR3 bases are TGTGCCAGCAGTCCCCAGGGGATTTGGTCGAACACTGAAGCTTTCTTT. The chain uses TRBV27 and TRBJ1-1; weak D call: TRBD1 (6 bases). V dropped 5 bases and J dropped 1 base, with 17 bases sitting between them. Germline CDR1 MNHEY, CDR2 SMNVEV (reference sequence). This CDR3 has 16 residues.

The CDR3 is CASRKREGYEQYF. The DNA for the CDR3 is TGTGCCAGCAGAAAACGGGAGGGCTACGAGCAGTACTTC. The V gene is TRBV27, the J gene TRBJ2-5; TRBD2 aligns across 8 bases. The closer fit of TRBJ2-7 to the DNA end suggests the J call may be wrong. The CDR3 is made up of 13 amino acids. CDR1 and CDR2 from the germline V gene are MNHEY and SMNVEV (reference sequence).